A selection of T cell receptor beta chains follows, all from one sample in a study of T cell responses to AZD1222 COVID-19 vaccine. Clones were read by immunoSEQ multiplex PCR, and TCRdb kept only the in-frame ones, dropping some. This sample carries about 83,000 clones, 88% of them seen once, and the ten largest clones take around 4.5%. The sequencing used peripheral blood, collected on day 0 of MenACWY control vaccination. These TCRs come from an adult in good health. The CDR3 runs from the conserved cysteine through the conserved F or W. Each record gives: clone size, J gene, D gene, V gene, CDR3 DNA, CDR3 protein. A D gene is named only where the DNA matches it firmly. Size is stated for part of the rows, as once, few or many counts, or as a class when the clone is expanded.

clone size: -
J gene: TRBJ1-3
D gene: -
V gene: TRBV7-2
CDR3 DNA: TGTGCCAGCAGCTTAAGTGGGGTCGGGACTGGAAACACCATATATTTT
CDR3 protein: CASSLSGVGTGNTIYF

clone size: once
J gene: TRBJ1-3
D gene: -
V gene: TRBV4-3
CDR3 DNA: TGCGCCAGCAGCCAAGGAGACAGGACTACCTCTGGAAACACCATATATTTT
CDR3 protein: CASSQGDRTTSGNTIYF

clone size: -
J gene: TRBJ1-2
D gene: -
V gene: TRBV25-1
CDR3 DNA: TGTGCCAGCAGTGAATCCGGCTTCTGGGATGGCTACACCTTC
CDR3 protein: CASSESGFWDGYTF

clone size: -
J gene: TRBJ2-3
D gene: -
V gene: TRBV24-1
CDR3 DNA: TGTGCCACCGGAGGTTTCCGCACAGATACGCAGTATTTT
CDR3 protein: CATGGFRTDTQYF

clone size: -
J gene: TRBJ1-5
D gene: -
V gene: TRBV19
CDR3 DNA: TGTGCCAGTAGTATTCCCTGGAATAGCAATCAGCCCCAGCATTTT
CDR3 protein: CASSIPWNSNQPQHF

clone size: -
J gene: TRBJ1-1
D gene: -
V gene: TRBV10-1
CDR3 DNA: TGCGCCAGCAGTGTAGGGGGGGGATCTGAAGCTTTCTTT
CDR3 protein: CASSVGGGSEAFF

clone size: -
J gene: TRBJ1-1
D gene: TRBD1
V gene: TRBV27
CDR3 DNA: TGTGCCAGCAGTTTGGACAGGGGTAACACTGAAGCTTTCTTT
CDR3 protein: CASSLDRGNTEAFF

clone size: -
J gene: TRBJ1-2
D gene: -
V gene: TRBV30
CDR3 DNA: TGTGCCTATCCGACCACTTTGGCAGGACGAGCTAACTATGGCTACACCTTC
CDR3 protein: CAYPTTLAGRANYGYTF

clone size: -
J gene: TRBJ1-2
D gene: TRBD1
V gene: TRBV6-5
CDR3 DNA: TGTGCCAGCAGTCCCCGGACAGGGGGGGGTGACACCTTC
CDR3 protein: CASSPRTGGGDTF

clone size: few
J gene: TRBJ2-7
D gene: -
V gene: TRBV11-3
CDR3 DNA: TGTGCCAGCAGCTTAAATGGCGGGGAGCAGTACTTC
CDR3 protein: CASSLNGGEQYF

clone size: -
J gene: TRBJ2-1
D gene: TRBD2
V gene: TRBV19
CDR3 DNA: TGTGCCAGTAGTATAGAAGGACTAGCGGGATACTACAATGAGCAGTTCTTC
CDR3 protein: CASSIEGLAGYYNEQFF